These 14 T cell receptor beta chains were sequenced from one sample in a study of T cell changes during pregnancy in multiple sclerosis (dated by TCRdb to 2018 to 2020). Libraries were constructed by the immunoSEQ multiplex PCR assay. TCRdb re-hosts the immuneACCESS table, in-frame sequences only. Its copies lack some clones; in the studies checked, an unresolved V gene accounts for under half of them, and the cause for the rest is not known. The sample table lists under 75,000 clones, around 90% of them with a count of one. The ten most abundant clones make up nearly 0.5% of the sample. Sequenced material: CD4+ T cells from peripheral blood mononuclear cells, taken after pregnancy. The receptors stem from a female donor in good health, enrolled as a control in a pregnancy study.

The CDR3 DNA reads as TGTGCCATCAGCGAACAGGTTAGCAATCAGCCCCAGCATTTT. It codes for CAISEQVSNQPQHF. The rearrangement uses TRBV10-3 and TRBJ1-5, with D possibly matching TRBD1 (5 bases). The CDR3 runs 14 residues. Trimming pared 6 bases from V and 0 bases from J, leaving 9 bases between. The V gene's germline CDR1 is ENHRY and CDR2 SYGVKD.

The chain links TRBV5-1 to TRBJ1-1, with unresolved D. The CDR3 covers 15 residues. Per the germline V gene, CDR1 is SGHRS and CDR2 is YFSETQ. The V end was cut by 0 bases, the J end by 2 bases, with 11 bases between. The CDR3 DNA follows: TGCGCCAGCAGCTTGGCCGGAGGGCTTAACACTGAAGCTTTCTTT. This translates into CASSLAGGLNTEAFF.

The genes are TRBV19 and TRBJ1-5; 9 bases are a match to TRBD1. Germline CDR1 and CDR2: LNHDA and SQIVND (reference sequence). The CDR3 runs to 16 residues. Germline trimming cut 5 bases from V and 7 bases from J; bases unmatched to any gene: 12. CDR3 sequence: CASSPSGQGRGQPQHF. The CDR3 coding sequence is TGTGCCAGTAGTCCCTCCGGACAGGGGAGAGGACAGCCCCAGCATTTT.

The chain recombines TRBV27 with TRBJ2-7; 8 nucleotides agree with TRBD1. The V and J ends lost 4 bases and 3 bases, in that order; junction bases with no gene match: 11. The germline V gene has CDR1 MNHEY and CDR2 SMNVEV (reference sequence). CDR3 size: 16 residues. CDR3 region: CASSYGTRGTGYEQYF. Here the CDR3 DNA reads TGTGCCAGCAGTTATGGTACCCGGGGGACAGGCTACGAGCAGTACTTC.

This sequence joins TRBV7-9 and TRBJ2-1, with 7 bases that match TRBD2. The trim removed 4 bases at V and 5 bases at J, leaving 11 bases unmatched. In germline, CDR1 is SEHNR, CDR2 FQNEAQ (reference sequence). The CDR3 spans 16 residues. The CDR3 sequence is CASSWASGAFHNEQFF. CDR3 sequence (DNA): TGTGCCAGCAGCTGGGCTAGCGGCGCATTCCACAATGAGCAGTTCTTC.

The chain employs TRBV19 and TRBJ2-6; 8 nucleotides match TRBD1. V was clipped by 7 bases and J by 0 bases; unmatched bases: 20. The length of the CDR3 is 21 residues. Germline CDR1 reads LNHDA; CDR2 reads SQIVND (reference sequence). CDR3 sequence reads: CASKVRSPGTGVSSGANVLTF. As DNA, the CDR3 is TGTGCCAGTAAGGTACGGAGTCCCGGGACAGGAGTCAGCTCTGGGGCCAACGTCCTGACTTTC.

Regarding this clone: The junction does not match germline at one end; this may be a read error. The chain joins TRBV29-1 to TRBJ1-1; unclear D gene. The CDR3 extends over 11 amino acids. Per germline, CDR1 SQVTM and CDR2 ANQGSEA. CDR3 amino acids: CSVEDYGSAAF. As DNA, the CDR3 is TGCAGCGTTGAAGATTACGGCAGCGCGGCGTTT.

The rearrangement links TRBV6-5 to TRBJ2-4; D remains ambiguous. The CDR3 is 13 residues long. V lost 7 bases and J 6 bases, leaving 13 bases between the germline ends. In germline, CDR1 is MNHEY, CDR2 SVGAGI. The CDR3 here is CASIKRPGNIQYF. The CDR3 region has the DNA TGTGCCAGCATTAAACGCCCGGGAAACATTCAGTACTTC.

The chain carries TRBV5-1 and TRBJ2-6, with D perhaps matching TRBD1 (5 bases). Trimming shortened V by 4 bases and J by 0 bases, and 8 bases separated the two germline ends. The CDR3 has 15 residues. Germline V lookup: CDR1 SGHRS, CDR2 YFSETQ. CDR3 amino acids: CASSQGNSGANVLTF. The CDR3 DNA reads TGCGCCAGCAGCCAGGGTAACTCTGGGGCCAACGTCCTGACTTTC.

The chain couples TRBV2 to TRBJ2-1, with 12 bases fitting TRBD2. CDR3 length: 15 amino acids. V gave up 6 bases and J gave up 7 bases; unmatched junction bases: 7. From germline, CDR1 is SNHLY and CDR2 FYNNEI. This CDR3 is CASRGGLAGFNEQFF. The CDR3 DNA follows: TGTGCCAGCAGAGGCGGACTAGCGGGGTTTAATGAGCAGTTCTTC.

The V call is TRBV2, the J call TRBJ2-2; TRBD2 is a possible D gene (5 bases). The CDR3 spans 15 residues. Looked up from germline, CDR1 is SNHLY and CDR2 is FYNNEI. V was cut by 6 bases and J by 4 bases, with 15 bases left in between. The CDR3 region has the DNA TGTGCCAGCAGGACCCTAAGAGGAGGCACCGGGGAGCTGTTTTTT. Translated: CASRTLRGGTGELFF. Together with reference TRBV2 and TRBJ2-2, the CDR3 gives the full variable domain: EPEVTQTPSHQVTQMGQEVILRCVPISNHLYFYWYRQILGQKVEFLVSFYNNEISEKSEIFDDQFSVERPDGSNFTLKIRSTKLEDSAMYFCASRTLRGGTGELFFGEGSRLTVL.

CDR3: CASSVWTGGTGELFF. Here the CDR3 DNA reads TGTGCCAGCAGCGTATGGACAGGGGGGACCGGGGAGCTGTTTTTT. The gene calls are TRBV9 and TRBJ2-2, with TRBD1 identical over 10 bases. Per the germline V gene, CDR1 is SGDLS and CDR2 is YYNGEE. The CDR3 extends over 15 amino acids. V was pared by 1 base and J by 5 bases, with 2 bases of the junction left unmatched.

V usage is TRBV4-2 and J usage is TRBJ2-1; TRBD2 aligns across 11 bases. V shed 4 bases, J shed 9 bases, and the junction held 11 bases outside the gene matches. This CDR3 region has 16 residues. Germline V gives CDR1 LGHNA, CDR2 YNFKEQ. CDR3 nucleotide sequence: TGTGCCAGCAGCCGAGAACTAGCGGGGGCCGGTGCTGAGCAGTTCTTC. Its protein product is CASSRELAGAGAEQFF.

The count of this clone is one. The chain has TRBV5-1 and TRBJ2-1, with 8 bases lining up with TRBD1. Unmatched junction bases numbered 0, after V lost 0 bases and J lost 1 base. Germline V gene lookup returns CDR1 SGHRS and CDR2 YFSETQ. The CDR3 is 15 residues long. As DNA, the CDR3 is TGCGCCAGCAGCTTGGGACAGGGGTCCTACAATGAGCAGTTCTTC. It specifies CASSLGQGSYNEQFF.